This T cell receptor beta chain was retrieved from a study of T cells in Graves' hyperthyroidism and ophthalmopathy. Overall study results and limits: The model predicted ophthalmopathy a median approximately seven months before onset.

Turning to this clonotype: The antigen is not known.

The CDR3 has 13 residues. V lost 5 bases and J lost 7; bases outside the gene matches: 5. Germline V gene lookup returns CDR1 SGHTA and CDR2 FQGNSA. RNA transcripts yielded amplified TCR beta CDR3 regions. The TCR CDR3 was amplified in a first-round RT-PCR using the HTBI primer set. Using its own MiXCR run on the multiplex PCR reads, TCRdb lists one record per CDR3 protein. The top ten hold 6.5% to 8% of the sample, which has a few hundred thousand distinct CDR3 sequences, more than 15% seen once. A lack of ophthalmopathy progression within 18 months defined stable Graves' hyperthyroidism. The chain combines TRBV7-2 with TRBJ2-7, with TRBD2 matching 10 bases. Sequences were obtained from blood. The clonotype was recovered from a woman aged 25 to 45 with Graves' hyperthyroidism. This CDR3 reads CASSAQLAGEQYF. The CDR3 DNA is TGTGCCAGCAGCGCCCAACTAGCGGGAGAGCAGTACTTC.